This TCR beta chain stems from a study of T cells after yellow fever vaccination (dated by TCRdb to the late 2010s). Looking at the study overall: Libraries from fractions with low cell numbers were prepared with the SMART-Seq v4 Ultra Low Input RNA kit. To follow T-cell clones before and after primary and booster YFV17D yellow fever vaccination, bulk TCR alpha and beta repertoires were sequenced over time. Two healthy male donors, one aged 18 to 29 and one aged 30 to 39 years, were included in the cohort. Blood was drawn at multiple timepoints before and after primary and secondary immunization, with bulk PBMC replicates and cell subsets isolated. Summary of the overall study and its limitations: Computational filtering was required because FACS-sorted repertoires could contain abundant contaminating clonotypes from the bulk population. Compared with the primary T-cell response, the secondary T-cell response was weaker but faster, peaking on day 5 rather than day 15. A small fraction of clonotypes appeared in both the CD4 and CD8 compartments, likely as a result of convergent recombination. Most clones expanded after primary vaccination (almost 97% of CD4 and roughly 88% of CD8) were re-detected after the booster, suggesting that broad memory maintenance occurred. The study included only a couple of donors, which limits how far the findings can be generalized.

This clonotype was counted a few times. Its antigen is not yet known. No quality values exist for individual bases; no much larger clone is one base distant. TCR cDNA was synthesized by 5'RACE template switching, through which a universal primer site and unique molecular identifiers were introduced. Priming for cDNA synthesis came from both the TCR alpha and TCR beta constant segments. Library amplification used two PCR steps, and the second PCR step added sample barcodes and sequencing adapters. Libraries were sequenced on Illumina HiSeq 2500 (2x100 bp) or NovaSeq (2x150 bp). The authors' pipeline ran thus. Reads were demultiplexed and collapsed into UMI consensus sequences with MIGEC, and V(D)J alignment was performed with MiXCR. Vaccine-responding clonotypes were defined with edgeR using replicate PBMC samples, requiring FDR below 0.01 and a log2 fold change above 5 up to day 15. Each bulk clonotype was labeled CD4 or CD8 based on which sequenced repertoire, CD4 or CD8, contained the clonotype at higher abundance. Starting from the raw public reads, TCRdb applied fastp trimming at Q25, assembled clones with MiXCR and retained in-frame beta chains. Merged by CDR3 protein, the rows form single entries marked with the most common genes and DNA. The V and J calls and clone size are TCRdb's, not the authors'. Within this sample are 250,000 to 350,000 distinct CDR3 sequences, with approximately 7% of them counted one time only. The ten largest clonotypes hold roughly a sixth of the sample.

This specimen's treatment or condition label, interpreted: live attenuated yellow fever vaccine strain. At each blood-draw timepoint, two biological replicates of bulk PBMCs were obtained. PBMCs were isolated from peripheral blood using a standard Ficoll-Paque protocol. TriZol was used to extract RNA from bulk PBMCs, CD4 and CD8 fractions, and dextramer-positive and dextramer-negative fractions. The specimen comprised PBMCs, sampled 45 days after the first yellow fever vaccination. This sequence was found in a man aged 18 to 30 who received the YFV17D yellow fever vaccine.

The DNA reads TGCGCCAGCAGCTCCTGGACAGGGGGCAAAAGCACAGATACGCAGTATTTT. Protein translation: CASSSWTGGKSTDTQYF. This sequence uses TRBV5-1 and TRBJ2-3; 11 bases in the middle match TRBD1. The germline V gene encodes CDR1 SGHRS and CDR2 YFSETQ. The CDR3 spans 17 residues, from the cysteine through the phenylalanine. The retained sequence is limited to the CDR3, 51 bases, with the frame set at the first base. Trimming removed 3 bases from V and 0 bases from J; the gene matches leave 6 bases unexplained.